This T cell receptor beta chain was sequenced in a study of prognosis after radiotherapy for stage I lung cancer. This clonotype was seen many times. Two rounds of multiplex PCR amplified TCR beta CDR3 from genomic DNA. TRBV and TRBJ genes each had their own specific primers in first-round PCR. TCRdb reanalysed the multiplex PCR reads using MiXCR and keeps one entry per CDR3 protein. Here the sample spans 15,000 to 20,000 distinct CDR3 sequences, around 32% being singletons. The material was PBMCs, obtained before or after stereotactic body radiation therapy (not recorded which). The origin of this receptor is a donor aged 50 or older with non-small cell lung cancer.

The CDR3 region is CASSQTGGYTGELFF. The CDR3 nucleotides are TGTGCCAGCAGTCAAACAGGGGGATACACCGGGGAGCTGTTTTTT. The chain couples TRBV28 to TRBJ2-2, with 8 bases matching TRBD1. With V trimmed by 5 bases and J by 3 bases, 5 bases remained unmatched. CDR1 and CDR2 (germline): MDHEN, SYDVKM. The CDR3 is 15 residues long. Supplemented by reference TRBV28 and TRBJ2-2, the full variable domain reads DVKVTQSSRYLVKRTGEKVFLECVQDMDHENMFWYRQDPGLGLRLIYFSYDVKMKEKGDIPEGYSVSREKKERFSLILESASTNQTSMYLCASSQTGGYTGELFFGEGSRLTVL.